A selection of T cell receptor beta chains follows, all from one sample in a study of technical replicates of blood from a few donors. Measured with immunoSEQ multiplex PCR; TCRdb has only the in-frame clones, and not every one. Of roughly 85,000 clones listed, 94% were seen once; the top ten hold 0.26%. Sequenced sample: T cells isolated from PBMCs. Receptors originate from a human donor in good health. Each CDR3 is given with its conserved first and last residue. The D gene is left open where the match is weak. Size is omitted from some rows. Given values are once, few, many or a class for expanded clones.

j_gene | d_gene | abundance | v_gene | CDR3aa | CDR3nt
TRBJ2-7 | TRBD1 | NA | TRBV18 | CASSPGQGNYEQYF | TGTGCCAGCTCACCGGGACAGGGGAACTACGAGCAGTACTTC
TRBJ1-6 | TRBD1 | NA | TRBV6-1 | CASSEGQGYNSPLHF | TGTGCCAGCAGTGAGGGACAGGGGTATAATTCACCCCTCCACTTT
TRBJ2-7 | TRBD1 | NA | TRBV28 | CASSHRGPYEQYF | TGTGCCAGCAGTCACAGGGGCCCCTACGAGCAGTACTTC
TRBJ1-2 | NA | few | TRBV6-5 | CASSPDSLGYGYTF | TGTGCCAGCAGCCCGGACAGTCTTGGGTATGGCTACACCTTC
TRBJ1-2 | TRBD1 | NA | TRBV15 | CATSRSRGTGDGYTF | TGTGCCACCAGCAGATCAAGAGGGACAGGGGATGGCTACACCTTC
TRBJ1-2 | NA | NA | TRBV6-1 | CASSTVGGYGYTF | TGTGCCAGCAGTACAGTGGGAGGGTATGGCTACACCTTC
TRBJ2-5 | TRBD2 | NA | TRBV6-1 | CASSDARVGLAGVAETQYF | TGTGCCAGCAGTGACGCCCGAGTCGGGCTAGCGGGAGTTGCTGAGACCCAGTACTTC
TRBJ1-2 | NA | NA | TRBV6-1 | CASSESLDTHGYTF | TGTGCCAGCAGTGAATCCCTTGACACCCATGGCTACACCTTC
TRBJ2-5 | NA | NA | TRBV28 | CASNPRQVSSETQYF | TGTGCCAGCAACCCAAGACAGGTCTCTTCAGAGACCCAGTACTTC
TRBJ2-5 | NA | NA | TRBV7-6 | CASSSDRRDFQETQYF | TGTGCCAGCAGCTCCGACCGGCGGGACTTCCAAGAGACCCAGTACTTC
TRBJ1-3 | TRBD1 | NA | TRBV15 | CATSRDLAGTGDSGNTIYF | TGTGCCACCAGCAGAGATCTCGCCGGGACAGGGGACTCTGGAAACACCATATATTTT
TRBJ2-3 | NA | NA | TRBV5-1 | CASSSPRDMNTDTQYF | TGCGCCAGCAGCTCTCCCCGGGACATGAACACAGATACGCAGTATTTT
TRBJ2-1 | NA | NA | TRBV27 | CASSSQGGEQFF | TGTGCCAGCAGTTCTCAGGGCGGTGAGCAGTTCTTC
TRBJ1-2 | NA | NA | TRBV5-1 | CASSAQGEGYTF | TGCGCCAGCAGTGCTCAGGGTGAAGGCTACACCTTC
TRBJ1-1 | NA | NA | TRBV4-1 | CAVKGVSEAFF | TGCGCCGTAAAAGGGGTATCTGAAGCTTTCTTT
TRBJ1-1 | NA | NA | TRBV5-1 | CASSLGPKQGAEAFF | TGCGCCAGCAGCTTGGGCCCTAAACAGGGAGCTGAAGCTTTCTTT
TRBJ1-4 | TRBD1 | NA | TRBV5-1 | CASSVDRGNEKLFF | TGCGCCAGCAGCGTCGACAGGGGTAATGAAAAACTGTTTTTT
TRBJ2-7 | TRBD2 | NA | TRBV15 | CATSRDRTSGSEQYF | TGTGCCACCAGCAGAGATAGGACTAGCGGGAGCGAGCAGTACTTC
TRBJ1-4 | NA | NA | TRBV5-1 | CASSRDSDEKLFF | TGCGCCAGCAGCCGGGATTCGGATGAAAAACTGTTTTTT
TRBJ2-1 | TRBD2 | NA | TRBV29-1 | CSAERESGHEQFF | TGCAGCGCCGAGCGGGAATCGGGGCATGAGCAGTTCTTC
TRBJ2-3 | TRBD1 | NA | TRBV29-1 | CSVRTGTGGTDTQYF | TGCAGCGTTAGAACCGGGACAGGGGGCACAGATACGCAGTATTTT
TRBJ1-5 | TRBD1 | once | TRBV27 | CASSLFGTDNQPQHF | TGTGCCAGCAGTTTATTTGGGACAGACAATCAGCCCCAGCATTTT
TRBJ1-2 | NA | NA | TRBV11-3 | CASSLEEHRDYTF | TGTGCCAGCAGCTTAGAGGAGCACAGGGACTACACCTTC
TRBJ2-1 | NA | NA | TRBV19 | CATSGTHGNEQFF | TGTGCCACTTCGGGAACCCATGGCAATGAGCAGTTCTTC
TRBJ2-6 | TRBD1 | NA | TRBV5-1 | CASSPWTGKTGANVLTF | TGCGCCAGCAGCCCCTGGACAGGGAAGACTGGGGCCAACGTCCTGACTTTC
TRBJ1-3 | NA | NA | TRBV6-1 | CASSGYSRSGNTIYF | TGTGCCAGCAGTGGGTATTCCCGGTCTGGAAACACCATATATTTT
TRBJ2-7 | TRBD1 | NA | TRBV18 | CASSPGDGTVGADGSYEQYF | TGTGCCAGCTCACCAGGGGATGGGACAGTCGGTGCCGATGGCTCCTACGAGCAGTACTTC
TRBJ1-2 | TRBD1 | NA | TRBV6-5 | CASSHDRVFYGYTF | TGTGCCAGCAGCCACGACAGGGTATTCTATGGCTACACCTTC
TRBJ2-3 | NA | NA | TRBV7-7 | CASSPLTSPDTQYF | TGTGCCAGCAGCCCGCTTACTAGTCCAGATACGCAGTATTTT
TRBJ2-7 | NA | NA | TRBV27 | CASRTLDWGTYEQYF | TGTGCCAGCAGAACACTGGACTGGGGAACCTACGAGCAGTACTTC
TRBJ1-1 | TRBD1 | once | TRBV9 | CASSAGDRGFLAFF | TGTGCCAGCAGCGCGGGGGACAGGGGATTTTTGGCTTTCTTT
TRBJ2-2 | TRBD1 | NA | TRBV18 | CASSRGQGNTGELFF | TGTGCCAGCTCGAGAGGACAGGGGAACACCGGGGAGCTGTTTTTT
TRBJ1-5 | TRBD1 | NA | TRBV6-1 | CASRVDRGLRQPQHF | TGTGCCAGCAGAGTGGACAGGGGGCTTCGGCAGCCCCAGCATTTT
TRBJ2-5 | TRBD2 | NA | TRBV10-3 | CATTPDRTSGSETQYF | TGTGCCACAACCCCCGATCGGACTAGCGGTTCAGAGACCCAGTACTTC
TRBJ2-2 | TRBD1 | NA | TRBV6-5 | CASSLRQGAPGELFF | TGTGCCAGCAGTTTACGACAGGGGGCCCCCGGGGAGCTGTTTTTT
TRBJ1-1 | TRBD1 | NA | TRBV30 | CAWRSGVGQDKAFF | TGTGCCTGGAGGTCAGGGGTAGGACAGGATAAAGCTTTCTTT
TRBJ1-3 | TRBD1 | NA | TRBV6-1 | CASRVGQNSGNTIYF | TGTGCCAGCAGGGTGGGACAGAACTCTGGAAACACCATATATTTT
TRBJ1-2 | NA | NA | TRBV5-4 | CASTGQKNNYGYTF | TGTGCCAGCACGGGACAAAAAAATAACTATGGCTACACCTTC
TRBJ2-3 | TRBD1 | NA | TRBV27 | CASSFVWGQNTDTQYF | TGTGCCAGCAGTTTTGTGTGGGGACAGAACACAGATACGCAGTATTTT
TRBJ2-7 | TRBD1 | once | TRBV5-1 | CASSKIDRGYEQYF | TGCGCCAGCAGCAAAATCGACAGGGGGTACGAGCAGTACTTC
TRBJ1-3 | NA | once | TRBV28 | CASSLHTGNTIYF | TGTGCCAGCAGTTTGCACACTGGAAACACCATATATTTT
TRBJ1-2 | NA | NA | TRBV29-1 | CSVERPGTHDQTNYGYTF | TGCAGCGTTGAAAGGCCTGGGACACACGATCAAACTAACTATGGCTACACCTTC
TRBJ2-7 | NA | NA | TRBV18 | CASSPYAGPYSYEQYF | TGTGCCAGCTCACCCTATGCAGGCCCTTACTCCTACGAGCAGTACTTC
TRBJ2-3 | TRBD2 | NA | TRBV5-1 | CASSLEIAGGTDTQYF | TGCGCCAGCAGCTTGGAGATAGCGGGAGGCACAGATACGCAGTATTTT
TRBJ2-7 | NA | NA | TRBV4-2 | CASSQDNPNPRGEQYF | TGTGCCAGCAGCCAAGATAATCCGAACCCTAGGGGCGAGCAGTACTTC
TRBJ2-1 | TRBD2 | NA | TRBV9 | CASTVAAGDHEQFF | TGTGCCAGCACCGTAGCGGCGGGGGACCATGAGCAGTTCTTC
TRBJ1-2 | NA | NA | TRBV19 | CASSIGPGGVLNYGYTF | TGTGCCAGTAGTATAGGGCCAGGAGGAGTACTTAACTATGGCTACACCTTC
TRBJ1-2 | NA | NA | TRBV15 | CATSRDQGRVKYTF | TGTGCCACCAGCAGAGATCAGGGCAGGGTAAAGTACACCTTC
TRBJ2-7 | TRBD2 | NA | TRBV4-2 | CASSQDVGTSGAEQYF | TGTGCCAGCAGCCAGGATGTCGGGACTAGCGGGGCCGAGCAGTACTTC
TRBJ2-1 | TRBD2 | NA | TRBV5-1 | CASSMGLEYNEQFF | TGCGCCAGCAGCATGGGACTAGAATACAATGAGCAGTTCTTC
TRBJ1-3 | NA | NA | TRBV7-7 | CASSTSPFGNTIYF | TGTGCTAGCAGCACGAGCCCGTTTGGAAACACCATATATTTT
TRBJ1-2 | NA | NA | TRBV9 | CASSVRGGSNYGYTF | TGTGCCAGCAGCGTCCGGGGGGGATCAAACTATGGCTACACCTTC
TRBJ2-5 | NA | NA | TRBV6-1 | CASSDYSWPKETQYF | TGTGCCAGCAGTGATTATTCCTGGCCCAAAGAGACCCAGTACTTC